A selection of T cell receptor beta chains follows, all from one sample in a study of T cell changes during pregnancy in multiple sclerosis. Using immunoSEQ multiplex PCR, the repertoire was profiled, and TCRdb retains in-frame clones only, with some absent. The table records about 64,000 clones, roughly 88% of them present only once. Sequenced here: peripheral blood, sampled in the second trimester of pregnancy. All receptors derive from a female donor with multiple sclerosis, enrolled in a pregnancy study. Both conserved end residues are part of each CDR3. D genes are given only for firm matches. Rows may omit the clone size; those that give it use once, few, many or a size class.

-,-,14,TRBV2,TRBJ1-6,CASSERGGNSPLHF,TGTGCCAGCAGTGAACGGGGAGGAAATTCACCCCTCCACTTT
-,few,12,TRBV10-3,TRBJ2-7,CAISPQGYEQYF,TGTGCCATCAGTCCACAGGGATACGAGCAGTACTTC
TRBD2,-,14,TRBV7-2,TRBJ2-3,CASRRTSLTDTQYF,TGTGCCAGCCGCCGGACTAGCTTAACAGATACGCAGTATTTT
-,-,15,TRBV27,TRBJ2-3,CASSYAAGTLGTQYF,TGTGCCAGCAGTTACGCGGCGGGGACTTTAGGTACGCAGTATTTT
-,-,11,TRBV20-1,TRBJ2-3,CSARRADTQYF,TGCAGTGCTAGACGGGCAGATACGCAGTATTTT
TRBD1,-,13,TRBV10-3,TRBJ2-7,CAINPTGMHEQYF,TGTGCCATCAATCCGACAGGGATGCACGAGCAGTACTTC
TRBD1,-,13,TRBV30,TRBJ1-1,CAWSVDRGWGAFF,TGTGCCTGGAGTGTAGACAGGGGCTGGGGAGCTTTCTTT
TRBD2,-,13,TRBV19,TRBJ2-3,CASERGGTNTQYF,TGTGCCAGTGAGCGGGGGGGTACGAATACGCAGTATTTT
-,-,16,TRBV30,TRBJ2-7,CAWTPPRGAPSYEQYF,TGTGCCTGGACTCCCCCCCGGGGGGCCCCCTCCTACGAGCAGTACTTC
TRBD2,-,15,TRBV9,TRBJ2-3,CASSVEGLATDTQYF,TGTGCCAGCAGCGTAGAGGGACTAGCGACAGATACGCAGTATTTT
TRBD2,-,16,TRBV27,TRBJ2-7,CASSWLAGGPRDEQYF,TGTGCCAGCAGTTGGCTAGCGGGGGGCCCACGGGACGAGCAGTACTTC
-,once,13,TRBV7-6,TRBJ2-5,CASSLTGGQTQYF,TGTGCCAGCAGCTTAACGGGGGGCCAGACCCAGTACTTC
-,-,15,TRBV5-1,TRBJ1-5,CASSPGGSREQPQHF,TGCGCCAGCAGTCCGGGGGGGTCACGGGAACAGCCCCAGCATTTT
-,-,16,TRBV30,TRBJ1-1,CAWSAPLGAQHTEAFF,TGTGCCTGGAGTGCCCCGCTAGGGGCCCAGCACACTGAAGCTTTCTTT
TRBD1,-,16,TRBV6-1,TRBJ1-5,CASSADRLYSNQPQHF,TGTGCCAGCAGTGCGGACAGGCTTTATAGCAATCAGCCCCAGCATTTT
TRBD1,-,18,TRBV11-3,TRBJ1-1,CASSLFNPPRDRGKQAFF,TGTGCCAGCAGCTTATTTAATCCCCCCAGGGACAGGGGAAAGCAAGCTTTCTTT
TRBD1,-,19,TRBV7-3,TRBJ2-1,CASSGDDLPPGQGLDEQFF,TGTGCCAGCAGCGGCGACGACCTCCCACCGGGACAGGGACTCGATGAGCAGTTCTTC
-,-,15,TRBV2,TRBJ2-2,CASRWDITNTGELFF,TGTGCCAGCAGGTGGGACATAACGAACACCGGGGAGCTGTTTTTT
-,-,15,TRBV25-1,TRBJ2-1,CASSEGLRTYNEQFF,TGTGCCAGCAGTGAAGGGTTGCGGACATACAATGAGCAGTTCTTC
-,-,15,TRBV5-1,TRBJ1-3,CASSLDGYSGNTIYF,TGCGCCAGCAGCCTTGACGGGTATTCTGGAAACACCATATATTTT
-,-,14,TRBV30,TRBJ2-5,CAWGQKAGAETQYF,TGTGCCTGGGGTCAGAAGGCGGGGGCAGAGACCCAGTACTTC
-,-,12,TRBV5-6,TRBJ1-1,CASSFAGAEAFF,TGTGCCAGCAGCTTTGCGGGGGCTGAAGCTTTCTTT
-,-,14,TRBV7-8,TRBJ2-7,CASSFSDSPYEQYF,TGTGCCAGCAGCTTTTCCGACAGTCCCTACGAGCAGTACTTC
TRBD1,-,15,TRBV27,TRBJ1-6,CATAFIKGAGAPLHF,TGTGCCACTGCCTTTATTAAGGGGGCTGGGGCACCCCTCCACTTT
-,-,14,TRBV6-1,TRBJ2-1,CASRRNLATYEQFF,TGTGCCAGCAGACGTAATCTAGCTACGTATGAGCAGTTCTTC
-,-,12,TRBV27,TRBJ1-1,CASRSGNTEAFF,TGTGCCAGCAGATCCGGGAACACTGAAGCTTTCTTT
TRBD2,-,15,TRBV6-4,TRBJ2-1,CASSDAGGSYNEQFF,TGTGCCAGCAGTGACGCGGGGGGCTCCTACAATGAGCAGTTCTTC
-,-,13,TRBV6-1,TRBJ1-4,CASSESLNEKLFF,TGTGCCAGCAGTGAATCCCTTAATGAAAAACTGTTTTTT
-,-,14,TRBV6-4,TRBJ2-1,CASSPGDSYNEQFF,TGTGCCAGCAGTCCCGGAGACAGCTACAATGAGCAGTTCTTC
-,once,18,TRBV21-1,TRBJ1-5,CASPRGLPLTVGNQPQHF,TGTGCCAGTCCCCGCGGCCTTCCCCTGACTGTTGGCAATCAGCCCCAGCATTTT
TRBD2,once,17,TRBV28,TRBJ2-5,CASSPTWRAGGPQTQYF,TGTGCCAGCAGTCCAACCTGGAGGGCGGGGGGGCCGCAGACCCAGTACTTC
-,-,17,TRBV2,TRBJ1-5,CASSEFALISSNQPQHF,TGTGCCAGCAGTGAGTTCGCGTTAATTTCTAGCAATCAGCCCCAGCATTTT
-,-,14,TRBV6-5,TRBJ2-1,CASSYAAAYNEQFF,TGTGCCAGCAGTTACGCGGCAGCTTACAATGAGCAGTTCTTC
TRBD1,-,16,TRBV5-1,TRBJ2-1,CASSLAGQGVYNEQFF,TGCGCCAGCAGCTTGGCGGGACAGGGGGTTTACAATGAGCAGTTCTTC
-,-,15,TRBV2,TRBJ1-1,CASSSVGGGYTEAFF,TGTGCCAGCAGTAGTGTCGGGGGGGGATACACTGAAGCTTTCTTT
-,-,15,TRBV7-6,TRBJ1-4,CASSRRGGIYEKLFF,TGTGCCAGCAGCAGAAGAGGGGGAATTTATGAAAAACTGTTTTTT
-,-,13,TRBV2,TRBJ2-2,CASRDQGSGELFF,TGTGCCAGCAGGGACCAGGGGTCCGGGGAGCTGTTTTTT
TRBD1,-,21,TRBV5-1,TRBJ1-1,CASSLPRGGQGAPNKNTEAFF,TGCGCCAGCAGCTTACCACGAGGGGGACAGGGGGCGCCCAATAAGAACACTGAAGCTTTCTTT